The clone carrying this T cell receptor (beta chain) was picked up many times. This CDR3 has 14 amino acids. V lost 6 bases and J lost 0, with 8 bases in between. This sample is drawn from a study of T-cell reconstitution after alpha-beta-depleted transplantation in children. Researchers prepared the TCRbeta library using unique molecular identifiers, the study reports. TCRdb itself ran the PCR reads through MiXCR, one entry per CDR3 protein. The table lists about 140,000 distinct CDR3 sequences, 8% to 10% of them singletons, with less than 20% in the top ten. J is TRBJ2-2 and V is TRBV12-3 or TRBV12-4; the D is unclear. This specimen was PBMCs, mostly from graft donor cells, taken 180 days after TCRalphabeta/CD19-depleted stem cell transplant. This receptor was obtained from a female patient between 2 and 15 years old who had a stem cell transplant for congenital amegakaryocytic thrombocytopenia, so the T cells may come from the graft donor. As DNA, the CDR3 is TGTGCCAGCAGGGACCCCACGAACACCGGGGAGCTGTTTTTT. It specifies CASRDPTNTGELFF.